These 10 T cell receptor beta chains were sequenced from one sample in a study of cytomegalovirus exposure and HLA in healthy donors. PCR employed 60 Vbeta and 13 Jbeta primers. TCRdb's copy holds only in-frame clones and misses some; the assay was immunoSEQ multiplex PCR. The table records hundreds of thousands of clones, under 80% of them present only once. The sample was PBMCs. The source is a woman aged 25 to 39 in good health and CMV-seronegative.

The chain uses TRBV11-3 and TRBJ1-1; D is possibly TRBD1 (6 bases). Germline CDR1 is SGHNT and CDR2 is YENEEA. This CDR3 contains 13 residues. Trimming took 5 bases from V and 4 from J, leaving 11 bases between them. CDR3 in DNA: TGTGCCAGCAGCCGGACAGCCCCCACTGAAGCTTTCTTT. Amino acids: CASSRTAPTEAFF.

This clone showed up just a few times. The chain has TRBV2 and TRBJ1-1, with 7 positions matching TRBD1. The germline gives CDR1 SNHLY, CDR2 FYNNEI. The CDR3 has 12 residues. V lost 8 bases to trimming and J lost 8 bases; unmatched junction nucleotides: 8. The CDR3 sequence is CASSGQPREAFF. The CDR3, as DNA: TGTGCCAGCTCGGGACAGCCTCGCGAAGCTTTCTTT.

This clone was found a few times. The chain is built from TRBV5-1 and TRBJ2-4; D is ambiguous. V was clipped by 1 base and J by 0 bases, with 5 bases between them. The CDR3 is 14 amino acids. The V gene's germline CDR1 is SGHRS and CDR2 YFSETQ. CDR3 residues: CASSLTLAKNIQYF. The CDR3 DNA reads TGCGCCAGCAGCTTGACTCTAGCCAAAAACATTCAGTACTTC.

V is TRBV25-1 and J is TRBJ1-2; D gene uncertain. Deletions cut 1 base from V and 4 bases from J, with 4 bases between. CDR1 is MGHDK and CDR2 is SYGVNS in the germline V gene. The CDR3 is 12 amino acids. CDR3: CASSESGYGYTF. CDR3 coding DNA: TGTGCCAGCAGTGAATCGGGCTATGGCTACACCTTC.

This clone was counted between two and nine times. The chain combines TRBV6-1 with TRBJ2-3, with 8 bases identical to TRBD1. This CDR3 is built from 15 residues. Germline trimming cut 5 bases from V and 2 bases from J; bases unmatched to any gene: 6. Germline V CDR1 and CDR2: MNHNS, SASEGT. CDR3 residues: CASSRTGLLTDTQYF. In DNA, the CDR3 is TGTGCCAGCAGTCGGACAGGGCTACTCACAGATACGCAGTATTTT.

This chain connects TRBV11-3 to TRBJ2-3; 9 bases are shared with TRBD1. This CDR3 spans 15 amino acids. Germline V gene sequence: CDR1 SGHNT, CDR2 YENEEA. After removal of 5 bases from V and 3 bases from J, the junction contained 6 bases not matched to a gene. The CDR3 sequence: CASSLGQGGTDTQYF. CDR3 bases: TGTGCCAGCAGCCTGGGACAGGGCGGAACAGATACGCAGTATTTT.

The V and J genes are TRBV6-6 and TRBJ1-5, with TRBD1 matching over 7 bases. This CDR3 has 15 residues. Unmatched junction bases numbered 4, after V lost 5 bases and J lost 0 bases. Germline-derived CDR1 and CDR2 are MNHNY and SVGAGI (reference sequence). As DNA, the CDR3 is TGTGCCAGCAGTCCCAGGGGGAATAGCAATCAGCCCCAGCATTTT. The encoded protein is CASSPRGNSNQPQHF.

The V and J genes are TRBV4-1 and TRBJ2-3; 12 bases map to TRBD2. This CDR3 is built from 16 residues. V trimming: 0 bases; J trimming: 5 bases; junction bases outside the gene matches: 3. Per the germline V gene, CDR1 is MGHRA and CDR2 is YSYEKL. The CDR3 DNA is TGCGCCAGCAGCCAAGATCGACTAGCGGGAGTAGATACGCAGTATTTT. Translating gives CASSQDRLAGVDTQYF.

This clone was detected a few times. V gene TRBV7-2 combines with J gene TRBJ1-5; 7 bases line up with TRBD1. Losses at the gene ends were 3 bases for V and 1 base for J; bases not matched to a gene: 3. This CDR3 is built from 15 residues. CDR1 SGHTA and CDR2 FQGNSA come from the germline V gene. The CDR3 DNA is TGTGCCAGCAGCTTCGCAGGGGGAAGCAATCAGCCCCAGCATTTT. Translation gives CASSFAGGSNQPQHF. Drawing the rest from reference TRBV7-2 and TRBJ1-5, the complete variable domain is GAGVSQSPSNKVTEKGKDVELRCDPISGHTALYWYRQSLGQGLEFLIYFQGNSAPDKSGLPSDRFSAERTGGSVSTLTIQRTQQEDSAVYLCASSFAGGSNQPQHFGDGTRLSIL.

Notes on this clone: One junction end does not reproduce the germline sequence, and a read error may be involved. The V call is TRBV6-5, the J call TRBJ1-3; 10 bases agree with TRBD1. This CDR3 spans 13 amino acids. Germline V gene data show CDR1 as MNHEY and CDR2 as SVGAGI. Written as DNA, the CDR3 is TGTGCCAGCAGGCAACGGGACAGGGGACCCTTGTCTTTT. This gives the protein CASRQRDRGPLSF.